This T cell receptor beta chain was captured in a study of regulatory T cells in long-lasting Graves disease. Regarding the study as a whole: In persistent patients, shared public clonotypes (over 2,500) outnumbered those in new patients (approximately 940).

In the case of this clonotype: Its antigen is unidentified.

TCR beta libraries were built with iRepertoire HTBI primers and Arm-PCR of CDR3 regions. Each CDR3 protein gets one entry after TCRdb re-called the multiplex PCR reads with MiXCR. Here the sample spans roughly 450,000 distinct CDR3 sequences, about 20% being singletons. Time point reported: persistent/refractory GD, antithyroid drugs over 5 years with positive TRAb. PBMC-derived RNA was used for the TCR library. Here the sequenced sample was peripheral blood mononuclear cells (PBMCs), taken when the disease was refractory, from a patient treated with antithyroid drugs. The TCR was taken from a female donor with Graves disease.

CDR3: CASSLDGQGAYGYTF. CDR3 DNA: TGCGCCAGCAGCTTGGATGGACAGGGGGCTTATGGCTACACCTTC. The rearrangement joins TRBV5-1 to TRBJ1-2, with 11 bases identical to TRBD1. Germline V gives CDR1 SGHRS, CDR2 YFSETQ. The junction had 3 bases not matched to a gene; V was cut back by 0 bases and J by 5 bases. The CDR3 has 15 amino acids.